These 22 T cell receptor beta chains share one sample of origin, sequenced in a study of cytomegalovirus exposure and HLA in healthy donors. This PCR relied on a set of 60 Vbeta primers and 13 Jbeta primers. TCRdb keeps only in-frame clones here, not all; method: immunoSEQ multiplex PCR. The data contain approximately 110,000 clones, 70% to 80% of them seen just once; the ten biggest clones take up just under 8.5%. Sequencing was performed on PBMCs. The receptors originated from a woman between 40 and 55 years old in good health and CMV-seropositive.

This chain uses TRBV15 with TRBJ2-1; 10 bases match TRBD2. V lost 5 bases, J lost 3 bases, and 13 bases stayed unmatched. In germline, CDR1 is LNHNV, CDR2 YYDKDF (reference sequence). The CDR3 consists of 18 residues. The CDR3 spells CATSPQGLAGGHYNEQFF. In DNA form, the CDR3 reads TGTGCCACCAGCCCCCAGGGGTTAGCGGGGGGCCACTACAATGAGCAGTTCTTC. The full variable domain, in which reference TRBV15 and TRBJ2-1 provide the parts outside the CDR3, is DAMVIQNPRYQVTQFGKPVTLSCSQTLNHNVMYWYQQKSSQAPKLLFHYYDKDFNNEADTPDNFQSRRPNTSFCFLDIRSPGLGDTAMYLCATSPQGLAGGHYNEQFFGPGTRLTVL.

V is TRBV9 and J is TRBJ1-2, with D hard to call. Germline CDR1 SGDLS, CDR2 YYNGEE. The CDR3 contains 12 residues. Trimming took off 3 bases at V and 11 bases at J, with 14 bases between the two ends. DNA for the CDR3: TGTGCCAGCAGCGGGGGAGGCCGGTATTACACCTTC. This codes for CASSGGGRYYTF. Full variable domain (missing parts from reference TRBV9 and TRBJ1-2): DSGVTQTPKHLITATGQRVTLRCSPRSGDLSVYWYQQSLDQGLQFLIQYYNGEERAKGNILERFSAQQFPDLHSELNLSSLELGDSALYFCASSGGGRYYTFGSGTRLTVV.

This clone was counted a few times. The V call is TRBV5-1, the J call TRBJ2-2; D call uncertain. There are 11 residues in the CDR3. Germline V gene sequence: CDR1 SGHRS, CDR2 YFSETQ. V lost 7 bases to trimming and J lost 3 bases, with 4 bases between them. CDR3 sequence: CASRDTGELFF. The CDR3 nucleotides are TGCGCCAGCCGGGACACCGGGGAGCTGTTTTTT.

The chain couples TRBV7-2 to TRBJ2-7; TRBD1 matches 8 bases. J gave up 2 bases and V 5 bases, and 5 bases lay outside the gene matches. The CDR3 has 14 amino acids. Germline values: CDR1 SGHTA, CDR2 FQGNSA. Written as DNA, the CDR3 is TGTGCCAGCAGCCCGGACAGGGTACCCTACGAGCAGTACTTC. It codes for CASSPDRVPYEQYF. Variable domain in full (rest from reference TRBV7-2 and TRBJ2-7): GAGVSQSPSNKVTEKGKDVELRCDPISGHTALYWYRQSLGQGLEFLIYFQGNSAPDKSGLPSDRFSAERTGGSVSTLTIQRTQQEDSAVYLCASSPDRVPYEQYFGPGTRLTVT.

The chain recombines TRBV19 with TRBJ1-1; tentative D call: TRBD1 (6 bases). This CDR3 comprises 13 residues. CDR1 LNHDA and CDR2 SQIVND come from the germline V gene (reference sequence). The V gene lost 4 bases and the J gene lost 3 bases, with 9 bases spanning the gap. CDR3 in amino acids: CASSTRTDTEAFF. CDR3 DNA sequence: TGTGCCAGTAGTACTAGGACAGACACTGAAGCTTTCTTT.

This chain joins TRBV18 and TRBJ1-1, with unresolved D. V was clipped by 3 bases and J by 3 bases, with 17 bases between them. Germline V CDR1 and CDR2: KGHSH, LQKENI. The CDR3 contains 16 residues. This CDR3 reads CASSPDDLGSYTEAFF. CDR3 sequence (DNA): TGTGCCAGCTCACCCGACGACCTTGGGAGTTACACTGAAGCTTTCTTT.

This chain uses TRBV9 with TRBJ1-5; 8 nucleotides line up with TRBD1. Trimming at V came to 1 base and at J to 7 bases, leaving 4 bases not matched to a gene. Germline CDR1 and CDR2: SGDLS and YYNGEE. The CDR3 runs 14 residues. The CDR3 nucleotides read TGTGCCAGCAGCGTACTCGCAGGGGGCCAGCCCCAGCATTTT. The encoded protein is CASSVLAGGQPQHF.

The rearrangement uses TRBV7-2 and TRBJ1-1; 9 bases fit TRBD1. V trimming: 6 bases; J trimming: 6 bases; junction bases outside the gene matches: 8. Germline assignment: CDR1 SGHTA and CDR2 FQGNSA. This CDR3 has 14 residues. This CDR3 is CASSSGTGWSEAFF. The CDR3 coding sequence is TGTGCCAGCAGTTCCGGGACAGGGTGGTCTGAAGCTTTCTTT.

The rearrangement uses TRBV4-3 and TRBJ2-7; weak D call: TRBD1 (5 bases). With 4 bases removed from V and 6 bases from J, the gap between germline ends came to 13 bases. Looked up from germline, CDR1 is LGHNA and CDR2 is YSLEER. The CDR3 runs to 13 residues. CDR3 coding DNA: TGCGCCAGCAGCCGGGGCCTCAGTAGCGAGCAGTACTTC. It is translated as CASSRGLSSEQYF.

This chain uses TRBV2 with TRBJ1-1, with D possibly matching TRBD1 (5 bases). The CDR3 loop spans 13 amino acids. Looked up from germline, CDR1 is SNHLY and CDR2 is FYNNEI. V shed 3 bases and J shed 13 bases, with 18 bases lying between them. The CDR3 bases are TGTGCCAGCAGTGAGTCGACAGAGCAGGACGGTTTCTTT. Encoded protein: CASSESTEQDGFF.

This clone has a handful of counts. This chain connects TRBV10-1 to TRBJ1-3; TRBD1 is a possible D gene (5 bases). The CDR3 sequence is 19 residues long. V lost 0 bases and J 0 bases, leaving 18 bases between the germline ends. CDR1 is WNHNN, CDR2 SYGVQD, per germline (reference sequence). The chain's CDR3 is CASSESMLKGLYSGNTIYF. The CDR3 region has the DNA TGCGCCAGCAGTGAGTCTATGTTAAAGGGGCTCTACTCTGGAAACACCATATATTTT.

The CDR3 coding sequence is TGTGCCAGCAGTTCCTCCGGGACAGGGAGACCTGAAGCTTTCTTT. Translating it yields CASSSSGTGRPEAFF. The chain recombines TRBV27 with TRBJ1-1; 9 bases are a match to TRBD1. With 4 bases clipped from V and 6 bases from J, the junction kept 9 bases outside the gene matches. Germline CDR1 is MNHEY and CDR2 is SMNVEV (reference sequence). This CDR3 has 15 residues.

The chain employs TRBV6-5 and TRBJ1-6, with TRBD1 matching over 8 bases. This CDR3 contains 15 residues. Per the germline V gene, CDR1 is MNHEY and CDR2 is SVGAGI. Germline trimming cut 6 bases from V and 10 bases from J; bases unmatched to any gene: 11. The DNA of the CDR3 is TGTGCCAGCAGGCCCGGACAGGGTAGTGGATCACCCCTCCACTTT. Encoded protein: CASRPGQGSGSPLHF.

This chain joins TRBV6-5 and TRBJ2-1; the match to TRBD2 covers 9 bases. Germline V gives CDR1 MNHEY, CDR2 SVGAGI. The length of the CDR3 is 12 residues. V trimming: 5 bases; J trimming: 8 bases; junction bases outside the gene matches: 1. The chain's CDR3 is CASSLAGHEQFF. As DNA, the CDR3 is TGTGCCAGCAGTCTAGCGGGGCATGAGCAGTTCTTC.

In this sample, this clone turned up a few times. This chain uses TRBV7-2 with TRBJ2-3, with 11 bases fitting TRBD2. CDR1 is SGHTA and CDR2 is FQGNSA in the germline V gene. The V and J ends lost 3 bases and 5 bases, in that order; junction bases with no gene match: 1. The CDR3 has 14 amino acids. Written as DNA, the CDR3 is TGTGCCAGCAGCTTCGGACTAGCGGGAGATACGCAGTATTTT. Protein sequence: CASSFGLAGDTQYF.

The J gene is TRBJ2-2, the V gene TRBV7-2; 8 bases fit TRBD2. This CDR3 spans 13 amino acids. The ends lost 8 bases at V and 4 bases at J; junction bases unmatched: 3. The germline V gene has CDR1 SGHTA and CDR2 FQGNSA. The CDR3 DNA is TGTGCCAGCTCCCGGGGGGGCACCGGGGAGCTGTTTTTT. Protein product: CASSRGGTGELFF. Full variable domain (missing parts from reference TRBV7-2 and TRBJ2-2): GAGVSQSPSNKVTEKGKDVELRCDPISGHTALYWYRQSLGQGLEFLIYFQGNSAPDKSGLPSDRFSAERTGGSVSTLTIQRTQQEDSAVYLCASSRGGTGELFFGEGSRLTVL.

The chain couples TRBV4-3 to TRBJ1-4; D gene uncertain. V was cut by 0 bases and J by 7 bases, with 9 bases left in between. Germline CDR1 is LGHNA and CDR2 is YSLEER. The CDR3 consists of 14 residues. The CDR3 loop is CASSQDSRGEKLFF. In DNA, the CDR3 is TGCGCCAGCAGCCAAGATAGTCGTGGTGAAAAACTGTTTTTT.

This chain connects TRBV5-6 to TRBJ2-5; D is perhaps TRBD1 (6 bases). CDR3 size: 13 residues. Germline CDR1 is SGHDT and CDR2 is YYEEEE. Trimming stripped 3 bases from V and 3 bases from J, with 9 bases between. CDR3 protein: CASSWTAKETQYF. The CDR3 nucleotides read TGTGCCAGCAGCTGGACAGCGAAAGAGACCCAGTACTTC. The full variable domain, in which reference TRBV5-6 and TRBJ2-5 provide the parts outside the CDR3, is DAGVTQSPTHLIKTRGQQVTLRCSPKSGHDTVSWYQQALGQGPQFIFQYYEEEERQRGNFPDRFSGHQFPNYSSELNVNALLLGDSALYLCASSWTAKETQYFGPGTRLLVL.

The chain couples TRBV10-3 to TRBJ2-1, with 10 bases identical to TRBD2. CDR1 and CDR2 (germline): ENHRY, SYGVKD. The length of the CDR3 is 16 residues. The V segment lost 3 bases and the J segment 9 bases; nucleotides outside the gene matches: 11. Here the CDR3 reads CAISDHGAGGLGEQFF. Here the CDR3 DNA reads TGTGCCATCAGTGATCATGGAGCGGGGGGGCTAGGTGAGCAGTTCTTC.

This sequence joins TRBV29-1 and TRBJ1-2, with TRBD1 as a possible D gene (5 bases). V was cut by 7 bases and J by 4 bases, with 13 bases left in between. CDR1 is SQVTM and CDR2 is ANQGSEA in the germline V gene. This CDR3 region has 12 residues. DNA for the CDR3: TGCAGCGGTCAGACAGAGCTCTATGGCTACACCTTC. It specifies CSGQTELYGYTF.

The chain joins TRBV7-6 to TRBJ2-7; 10 bases are a match to TRBD1. Looked up from germline, CDR1 is SGHVS and CDR2 is FNYEAQ. After removal of 0 bases from V and 6 bases from J, the junction contained 2 bases not matched to a gene. The CDR3 runs 14 residues. For the CDR3, the DNA is TGTGCCAGCAGCTTAGCGGGGACAGGGGTCGAGCAGTACTTC. Residues: CASSLAGTGVEQYF.

The rearrangement links TRBV14 to TRBJ2-1; 11 bases map to TRBD2. This CDR3 has 16 residues. In germline, CDR1 is SGHDN, CDR2 FVKESK. The trim removed 6 bases at V and 2 bases at J, leaving 6 bases unmatched. The DNA for the CDR3 is TGTGCCAGCAGTAAGGCTAGCGGGGGGACCTACAATGAGCAGTTCTTC. This sequence encodes CASSKASGGTYNEQFF.